One sample yielded the 6 T cell receptor beta chains listed below, sequenced in a study of cytomegalovirus exposure and HLA in healthy donors. PCR amplification relied on 60 Vbeta primers (plus 13 Jbeta primers). Libraries were prepared by immunoSEQ multiplex PCR; TCRdb keeps only in-frame clonotypes and omits some of them. The sample gives 85,000 to 100,000 clones, roughly 71% of which show up once; more than 2.5% is in the top ten. The sequenced material came from PBMCs. The receptors were gathered from a man aged 50-59 years in good health and CMV-seronegative.

The CDR3 region is CASNTAGIRNTIYF. CDR3 bases: TGTGCCAGCAACACGGCGGGGATTCGAAACACCATATATTTT. V is TRBV5-8 and J is TRBJ1-3; no firm D call. CDR3 size: 14 residues. Trimming cost V 6 bases and J 5 bases, with 15 bases left between them. Germline CDR1 and CDR2: SGHTS and YDEGEE. Supplemented by reference TRBV5-8 and TRBJ1-3, the full variable domain reads EAGVTQSPTHLIKTRGQQATLRCSPISGHTSVYWYQQALGLGLQFLLWYDEGEERNRGNFPPRFSGRQFPNYSSELNVNALELEDSALYLCASNTAGIRNTIYFGEGSWLTVV.

The chain employs TRBV5-1 and TRBJ2-1; 9 bases align to TRBD2. Germline CDR1 SGHRS, CDR2 YFSETQ. Unmatched junction bases numbered 9, after V lost 4 bases and J lost 7 bases. This CDR3 has 15 residues. In nucleotides, the CDR3 is TGCGCCAGCAGCCTTGGCGGGGGGGGAGAGAATGAGCAGTTCTTC. This encodes CASSLGGGGENEQFF.

V and J are TRBV5-6 and TRBJ2-1; D gene unclear. Looked up from germline, CDR1 is SGHDT and CDR2 is YYEEEE. Trimming pared 1 base from V and 3 bases from J, leaving 11 bases between. CDR3 length: 15 amino acids. CDR3: CASSLYNGYYNEQFF. In nucleotides, the CDR3 is TGTGCCAGCAGCTTGTACAACGGGTACTACAATGAGCAGTTCTTC. The whole variable domain, remainder taken from reference TRBV5-6 and TRBJ2-1, is DAGVTQSPTHLIKTRGQQVTLRCSPKSGHDTVSWYQQALGQGPQFIFQYYEEEERQRGNFPDRFSGHQFPNYSSELNVNALLLGDSALYLCASSLYNGYYNEQFFGPGTRLTVL.

This clone was seen a few times. The gene calls are TRBV7-6 and TRBJ1-2; TRBD1 might be the D (5 bases). This CDR3 comprises 14 residues. Germline V CDR1 and CDR2: SGHVS, FNYEAQ. The V end lost 3 bases, the J end lost 3 bases, and 11 bases lay between the germline ends. CDR3 amino acids: CASSFGAGDYGYTF. The CDR3 DNA reads as TGTGCCAGCAGCTTTGGGGCGGGGGACTATGGCTACACCTTC. The full variable domain, its missing parts supplied by reference TRBV7-6 and TRBJ1-2, is GAGVSQSPRYKVTKRGQDVALRCDPISGHVSLYWYRQALGQGPEFLTYFNYEAQQDKSGLPNDRFSAERPEGSISTLTIQRTEQRDSAMYRCASSFGAGDYGYTFGSGTRLTVV.

V and J are TRBV5-1 and TRBJ1-3; D remains unclear. CDR3 length: 16 residues. Germline CDR1 is SGHRS and CDR2 is YFSETQ. The V end was cut by 4 bases, the J end by 0 bases, with 14 bases between. This CDR3 reads CASSRGVVDSGNTIYF. The DNA for the CDR3 is TGCGCCAGCAGCCGGGGTGTAGTCGACTCTGGAAACACCATATATTTT.

The CDR3 nucleotides read TGTGCCAGCAGTAAGCCGGAAGTAGCTGTGTGGGGAAACACCATATATTTT. Translation: CASSKPEVAVWGNTIYF. The J gene is TRBJ1-3, the V gene TRBV28; D is unresolved. Trimming took off 5 bases at V and 4 bases at J, with 21 bases between the two ends. CDR1 is MDHEN and CDR2 is SYDVKM in the germline V gene. The CDR3 is 17 amino acids.